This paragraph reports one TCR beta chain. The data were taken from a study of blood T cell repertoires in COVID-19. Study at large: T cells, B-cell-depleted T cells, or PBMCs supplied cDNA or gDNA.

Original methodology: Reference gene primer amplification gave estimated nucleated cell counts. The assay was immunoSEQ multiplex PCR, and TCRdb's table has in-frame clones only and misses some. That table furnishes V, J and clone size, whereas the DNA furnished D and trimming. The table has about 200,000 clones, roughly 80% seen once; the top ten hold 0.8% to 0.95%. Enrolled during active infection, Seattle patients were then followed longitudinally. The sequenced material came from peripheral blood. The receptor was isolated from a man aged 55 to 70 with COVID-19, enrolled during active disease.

CDR3 DNA sequence: TGTGCCAGCAGGAGACAGGGTCTTAGCAATCAGCCCCAGCATTTT. Its protein is CASRRQGLSNQPQHF. This chain connects TRBV28 to TRBJ1-5; 7 bases are shared with TRBD1. The V and J ends lost 6 bases and 0 bases, in that order; junction bases with no gene match: 5. CDR3 size: 15 residues. Germline V gene data show CDR1 as MDHEN and CDR2 as SYDVKM.